This paragraph covers one T cell receptor (beta chain) sequence. Its antigen is not known. A universal primer site was created by template switching, with the cDNA bearing unique molecular identifiers. MiXCR, run by TCRdb on the 5' RACE reads, gives a single entry per CDR3 protein. The table records around 250,000 distinct CDR3 sequences, 5.5% to 7% of them present only once. CDR3 length: 12 residues. Germline-derived CDR1 and CDR2 are SEHNR and FQNEAQ (reference sequence). Trimming took off 3 bases at V and 1 base at J, with 3 bases between the two ends. This sample is drawn from a study of identical twins. Study observations and caveats: Sequences that were out-of-frame, alpha and twin-shared displayed an excess of low generation probability. For cord blood, abundant beta clonotypes had fewer insertions, unlike memory repertoires, which showed none.

These same records also appear under a second study, on yellow fever vaccine responses in identical twins.

The specimen sequenced was memory (CD45RO+) T cells sorted from blood. The chain uses TRBV7-9 and TRBJ2-5; D not certain. The TCR sequence derives from a woman younger than 30 in good health. Written as DNA, the CDR3 is TGTGCCAGCAGCTTGGGCCAAGAGACCCAGTACTTC. Its protein product is CASSLGQETQYF.